The 10 T cell receptor beta chains listed next were all sequenced from one sample in a study of T-cell reconstitution after alpha-beta-depleted transplantation in children. TCRbeta library preparation incorporated unique molecular identifiers. One entry per CDR3 protein results from TCRdb running MiXCR on the PCR reads. The sample holds 400,000 to 550,000 distinct CDR3 sequences, under 12% seen once. Sequenced here: PBMCs, sampled before TCRalphabeta/CD19-depleted stem cell transplant. The origin of the receptors is a child aged 2 to 15 with inherited bone marrow failure, due to receive a stem cell transplant.

There are a few counts of this clonotype. The chain recombines TRBV29-1 with TRBJ2-1; 7 nucleotides match TRBD2. The CDR3 sequence is 18 residues long. V shed 4 bases and J 0 bases; nucleotides not matched to a gene: 15. In germline, CDR1 is SQVTM, CDR2 ANQGSEA. CDR3: CSVGHAGVWSDSYNEQFF. DNA for the CDR3: TGCAGCGTTGGACATGCGGGAGTATGGTCGGACTCCTACAATGAGCAGTTCTTC.

The rearrangement uses TRBV11-2 and TRBJ2-7, with D uncertain. Germline CDR1 is SGHAT and CDR2 is FQNNGV. This CDR3 has 14 residues. The V gene lost 1 base and the J gene lost 3 bases, with 10 bases spanning the gap. This chain's CDR3 is CASSLASGVYEQYF. DNA of the CDR3: TGTGCCAGCAGCTTAGCATCTGGGGTCTACGAGCAGTACTTC. Together with reference TRBV11-2 and TRBJ2-7, the CDR3 gives the full variable domain: EAGVAQSPRYKIIEKRQSVAFWCNPISGHATLYWYQQILGQGPKLLIQFQNNGVVDDSQLPKDRFSAERLKGVDSTLKIQPAKLEDSAVYLCASSLASGVYEQYFGPGTRLTVT.

The genes are TRBV20-1 and TRBJ1-6; 10 nucleotides line up with TRBD1. Trimming took 2 bases from V and 16 from J; bases not matched to a gene: 14. The CDR3 contains 15 residues. CDR1 is DFQATT, CDR2 SNEGSKA, per germline (reference sequence). The CDR3 sequence is CSARRRDRGGTILHF. The CDR3 DNA sequence: TGCAGTGCTAGAAGGCGGGACAGGGGTGGGACCATTCTCCACTTT.

This clonotype was detected ten times or more. CDR3: CASSFPGTGAPLHF. In DNA form, the CDR3 reads TGTGCCAGCAGTTTCCCGGGGACCGGGGCACCCCTCCACTTT. The chain carries TRBV28 and TRBJ1-6; tentatively, D is TRBD1 (5 bases). CDR1 is MDHEN and CDR2 is SYDVKM in the germline V gene. The V end was cut by 3 bases, the J end by 11 bases, with 14 bases between. This CDR3 spans 14 amino acids.

The sample holds many counts of this clonotype. The chain couples TRBV29-1 to TRBJ2-7; 10 bases are a match to TRBD1. The CDR3 contains 13 residues. CDR1 and CDR2 from the germline V gene are SQVTM and ANQGSEA. Unmatched junction bases numbered 6, after V lost 5 bases and J lost 5 bases. Written as DNA, the CDR3 is TGCAGCGTTAACCGACAGGGGGCGAACGAGCAGTACTTC. Its translation is CSVNRQGANEQYF.

This clonotype occurred many times. V and J are TRBV5-1 and TRBJ1-1; perhaps TRBD1 as D (6 bases). V was cut by 1 base and J by 6 bases, with 10 bases left in between. The CDR3 is made up of 13 amino acids. Germline V gene sequence: CDR1 SGHRS, CDR2 YFSETQ. This CDR3 is CASSLMAGAEAFF. For the CDR3, the DNA is TGCGCCAGCAGCTTGATGGCAGGGGCTGAAGCTTTCTTT.

There are a few counts of this clonotype. The genes are TRBV10-3 and TRBJ1-1, with D possibly TRBD1 on 6 matching bases. The length of the CDR3 is 14 residues. Looked up from germline, CDR1 is ENHRY and CDR2 is SYGVKD. With 6 bases removed from V and 7 bases from J, the gap between germline ends came to 18 bases. CDR3 amino acids: CAISDPSGTSEAFF. In DNA, the CDR3 is TGTGCCATCAGCGACCCCTCCGGGACAAGTGAAGCTTTCTTT.

The chain carries TRBV4-3 and TRBJ2-1; 13 nucleotides agree with TRBD2. This CDR3 has 17 residues. Germline trimming cut 1 base from V and 0 bases from J; bases unmatched to any gene: 0. Germline CDR1 is LGHNA and CDR2 is YSLEER. The CDR3 DNA reads as TGCGCCAGCAGCCAAGGGACTAGCGGGAGCTCCTACAATGAGCAGTTCTTC. It translates to CASSQGTSGSSYNEQFF.

This clonotype occurred many times. V gene TRBV4-3 combines with J gene TRBJ2-7, with no clear D. Germline assignment: CDR1 LGHNA and CDR2 YSLEER. Between the trimmed V and J ends, which lost 3 bases and 5 bases, there was a span of 14 bases. This CDR3 contains 14 residues. The CDR3 spells CASSQVGSRDEQYF. Here the CDR3 DNA reads TGCGCCAGCAGCCAGGTGGGGTCCCGGGACGAGCAGTACTTC.

This clonotype was recorded at least ten times. The chain has TRBV4-3 and TRBJ2-3; 12 bases map to TRBD2. In germline, CDR1 is LGHNA, CDR2 YSLEER. The CDR3 spans 18 residues. J was trimmed by 6 bases and V by 0 bases; bases with no gene match: 10. In nucleotides, the CDR3 is TGCGCCAGCAGCCAAGATGTAGGGCTAGCGGGAGGGCCGGATACGCAGTATTTT. This encodes CASSQDVGLAGGPDTQYF.